This T cell receptor beta chain was retrieved from a study of T cell responses to AZD1222 COVID-19 vaccine. General observations from the study: Samples come after the peak T cell response, not at day 14. Spike-specific TCR repertoires showed rising breadth and depth after two AZD1222 doses.

Using immunoSEQ multiplex PCR, the repertoire was profiled, and TCRdb retains in-frame clones only, with some absent. The data contain 130,000 or so clones, nearly 90% of them singletons. Note on this clone: The antigen remains undetermined.

The specimen comprised peripheral blood, sampled 28 days after the second AZD1222 dose. This receptor was obtained from an adult who received the AZD1222 COVID-19 vaccine.

As DNA, the CDR3 is TGTGCCAGCAGCAGACGGACGGCTAACTATGGCTACACCTTC. This codes for CASSRRTANYGYTF. The chain couples TRBV6-2 or TRBV6-3 to TRBJ1-2; D gene uncertain. Trimming removed 6 bases from V and 0 bases from J, with 11 bases in between. The CDR3 extends over 14 amino acids. Germline V gene sequence: CDR1 MNHEY, CDR2 SVGEGT.